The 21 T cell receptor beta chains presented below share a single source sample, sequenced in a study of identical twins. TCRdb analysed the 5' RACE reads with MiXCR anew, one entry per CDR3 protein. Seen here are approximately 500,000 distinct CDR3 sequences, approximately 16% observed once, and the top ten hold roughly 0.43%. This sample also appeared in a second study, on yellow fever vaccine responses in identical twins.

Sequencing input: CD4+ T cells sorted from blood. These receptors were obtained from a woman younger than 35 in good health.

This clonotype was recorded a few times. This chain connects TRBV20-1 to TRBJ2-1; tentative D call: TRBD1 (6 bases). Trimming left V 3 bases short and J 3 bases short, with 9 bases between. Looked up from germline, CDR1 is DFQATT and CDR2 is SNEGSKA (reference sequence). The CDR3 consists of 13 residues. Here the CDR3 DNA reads TGCAGTGCTAGCCGGGACATCTACAATGAGCAGTTCTTC. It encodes CSASRDIYNEQFF.

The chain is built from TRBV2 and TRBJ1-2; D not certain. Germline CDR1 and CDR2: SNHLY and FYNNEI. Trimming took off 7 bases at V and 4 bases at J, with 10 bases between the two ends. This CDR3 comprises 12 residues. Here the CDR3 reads CASTIQGYGYTF. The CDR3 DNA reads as TGTGCCAGCACTATTCAAGGCTATGGCTACACCTTC. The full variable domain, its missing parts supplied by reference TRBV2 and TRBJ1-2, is EPEVTQTPSHQVTQMGQEVILRCVPISNHLYFYWYRQILGQKVEFLVSFYNNEISEKSEIFDDQFSVERPDGSNFTLKIRSTKLEDSAMYFCASTIQGYGYTFGSGTRLTVV.

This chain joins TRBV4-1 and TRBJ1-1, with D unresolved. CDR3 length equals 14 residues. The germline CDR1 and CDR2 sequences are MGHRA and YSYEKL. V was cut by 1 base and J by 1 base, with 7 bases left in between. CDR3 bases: TGCGCCAGCAGCCAAGGCTTGAGGAACACTGAAGCTTTCTTT. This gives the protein CASSQGLRNTEAFF.

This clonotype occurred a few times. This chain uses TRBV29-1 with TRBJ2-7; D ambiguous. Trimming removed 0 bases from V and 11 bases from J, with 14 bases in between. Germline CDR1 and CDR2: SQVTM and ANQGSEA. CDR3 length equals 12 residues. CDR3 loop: CSVEDVVRAEYF. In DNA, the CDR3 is TGCAGCGTTGAAGATGTGGTCCGAGCCGAGTACTTC.

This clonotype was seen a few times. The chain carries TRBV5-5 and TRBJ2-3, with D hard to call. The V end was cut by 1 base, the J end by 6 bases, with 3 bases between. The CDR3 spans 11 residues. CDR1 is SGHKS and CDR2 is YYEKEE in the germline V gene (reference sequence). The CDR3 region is CASSLMDTQYF. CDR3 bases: TGTGCCAGCAGCTTGATGGATACGCAGTATTTT.

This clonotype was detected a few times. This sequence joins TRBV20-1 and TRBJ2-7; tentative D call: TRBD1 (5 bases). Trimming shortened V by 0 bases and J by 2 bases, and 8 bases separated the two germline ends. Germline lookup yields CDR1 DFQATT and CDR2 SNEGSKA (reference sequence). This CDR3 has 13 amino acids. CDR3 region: CSARDRETYEQYF. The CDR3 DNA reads TGCAGTGCTAGAGACAGGGAAACCTACGAGCAGTACTTC.

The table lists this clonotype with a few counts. CDR3: CASSLTQRGDLSTDTQYF. The CDR3 DNA sequence: TGCGCCAGCAGCTTGACCCAGCGGGGAGATCTTAGCACAGATACGCAGTATTTT. The chain recombines TRBV5-1 with TRBJ2-3, with TRBD2 matching over 7 bases. The germline V gene encodes CDR1 SGHRS and CDR2 YFSETQ. The CDR3 loop spans 18 amino acids. V lost 1 base to trimming and J lost 0 bases; unmatched junction nucleotides: 11.

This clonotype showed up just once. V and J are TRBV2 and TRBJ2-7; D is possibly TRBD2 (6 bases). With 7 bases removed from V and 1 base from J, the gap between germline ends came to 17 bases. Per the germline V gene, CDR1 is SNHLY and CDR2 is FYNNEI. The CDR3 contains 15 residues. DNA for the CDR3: TGTGCCAGCACGAAGGGAGTTGGGACTTCCTACGAGCAGTACTTC. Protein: CASTKGVGTSYEQYF. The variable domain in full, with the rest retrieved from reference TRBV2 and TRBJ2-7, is EPEVTQTPSHQVTQMGQEVILRCVPISNHLYFYWYRQILGQKVEFLVSFYNNEISEKSEIFDDQFSVERPDGSNFTLKIRSTKLEDSAMYFCASTKGVGTSYEQYFGPGTRLTVT.

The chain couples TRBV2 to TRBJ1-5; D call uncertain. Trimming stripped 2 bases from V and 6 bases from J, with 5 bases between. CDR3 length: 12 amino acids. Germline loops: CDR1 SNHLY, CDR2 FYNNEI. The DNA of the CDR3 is TGTGCCAGCAGTGAAAGGGTTCAGCCCCAGCATTTT. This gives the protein CASSERVQPQHF.

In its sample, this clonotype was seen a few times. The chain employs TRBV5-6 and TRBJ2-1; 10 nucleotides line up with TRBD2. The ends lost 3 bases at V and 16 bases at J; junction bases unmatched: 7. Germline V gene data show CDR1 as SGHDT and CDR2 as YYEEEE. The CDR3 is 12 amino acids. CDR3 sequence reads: CASSSRTSGGFF. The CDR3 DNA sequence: TGTGCCAGCAGCTCGAGGACTAGCGGAGGTTTCTTC.

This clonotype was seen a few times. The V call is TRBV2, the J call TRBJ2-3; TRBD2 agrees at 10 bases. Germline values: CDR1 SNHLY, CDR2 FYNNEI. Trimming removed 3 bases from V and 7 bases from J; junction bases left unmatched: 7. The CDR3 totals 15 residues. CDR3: CASSESGRARNTQYF. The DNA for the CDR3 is TGTGCCAGCAGTGAGAGCGGGAGGGCCAGAAATACGCAGTATTTT.

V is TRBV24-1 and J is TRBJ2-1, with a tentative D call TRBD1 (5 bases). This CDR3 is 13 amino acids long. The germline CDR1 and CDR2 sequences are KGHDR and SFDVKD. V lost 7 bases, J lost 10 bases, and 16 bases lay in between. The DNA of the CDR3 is TGTGCCACCAGCGAAGGGGTTGGTTGGGAGCAGTTCTTC. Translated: CATSEGVGWEQFF.

CDR3 DNA sequence: TGTGCCATCAGTGAACGGAGCGGGGGCACAGATACGCAGTATTTT. Protein sequence: CAISERSGGTDTQYF. V gene TRBV10-3 combines with J gene TRBJ2-3; 7 nucleotides line up with TRBD2. This CDR3 comprises 15 residues. Germline V gene data show CDR1 as ENHRY and CDR2 as SYGVKD. V shed 3 bases, J shed 1 base, and the junction held 4 bases outside the gene matches.

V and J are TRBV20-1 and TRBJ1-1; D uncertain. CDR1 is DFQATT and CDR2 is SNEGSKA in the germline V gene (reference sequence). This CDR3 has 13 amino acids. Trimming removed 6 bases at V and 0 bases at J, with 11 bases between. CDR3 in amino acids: CSALQEMNTEAFF. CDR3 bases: TGCAGTGCCCTCCAGGAGATGAACACTGAAGCTTTCTTT.

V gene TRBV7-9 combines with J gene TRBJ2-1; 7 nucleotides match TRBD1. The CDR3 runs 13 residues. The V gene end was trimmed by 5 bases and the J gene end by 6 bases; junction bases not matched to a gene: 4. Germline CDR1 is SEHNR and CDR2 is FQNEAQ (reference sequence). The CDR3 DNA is TGTGCCAGCAGCCCACAGGGGACCAATGAGCAGTTCTTC. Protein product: CASSPQGTNEQFF.

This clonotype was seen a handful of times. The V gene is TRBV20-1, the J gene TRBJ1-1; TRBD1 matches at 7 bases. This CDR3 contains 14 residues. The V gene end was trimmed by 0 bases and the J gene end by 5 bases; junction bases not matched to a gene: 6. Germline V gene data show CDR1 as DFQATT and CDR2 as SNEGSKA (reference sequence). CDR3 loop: CSARDWAGGTEAFF. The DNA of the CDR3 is TGCAGTGCTAGAGATTGGGCAGGGGGGACTGAAGCTTTCTTT.

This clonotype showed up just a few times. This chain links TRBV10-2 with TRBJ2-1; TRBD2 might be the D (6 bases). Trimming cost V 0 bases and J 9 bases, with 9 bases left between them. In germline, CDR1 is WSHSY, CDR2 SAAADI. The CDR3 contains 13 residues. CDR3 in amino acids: CASSESRGSEQFF. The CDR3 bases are TGCGCCAGCAGTGAGTCTCGGGGGAGTGAGCAGTTCTTC.

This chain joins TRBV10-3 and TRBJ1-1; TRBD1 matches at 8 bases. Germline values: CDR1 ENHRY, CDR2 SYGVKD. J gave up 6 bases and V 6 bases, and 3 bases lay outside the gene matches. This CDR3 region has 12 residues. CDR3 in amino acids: CAIRGQDSEAFF. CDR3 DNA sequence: TGTGCCATCAGGGGACAGGACTCTGAAGCTTTCTTT.

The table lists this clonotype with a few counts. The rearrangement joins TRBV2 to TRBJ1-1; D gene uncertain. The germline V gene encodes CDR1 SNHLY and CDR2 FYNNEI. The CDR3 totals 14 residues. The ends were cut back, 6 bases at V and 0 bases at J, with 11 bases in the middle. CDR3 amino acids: CASRREDMNTEAFF. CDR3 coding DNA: TGTGCCAGCAGGCGAGAAGACATGAACACTGAAGCTTTCTTT.

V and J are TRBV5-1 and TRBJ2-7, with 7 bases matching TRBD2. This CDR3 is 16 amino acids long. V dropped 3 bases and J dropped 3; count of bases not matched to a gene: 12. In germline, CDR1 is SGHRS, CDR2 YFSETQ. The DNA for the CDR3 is TGCGCCAGCAGCTCTGTGGTAGCGGGTGACTTCTACGAGCAGTACTTC. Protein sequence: CASSSVVAGDFYEQYF.

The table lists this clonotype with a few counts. The CDR3 DNA sequence: TGCAGTGCTAGATACGGGGGGCTGTACCAAGAGACCCAGTACTTC. This encodes CSARYGGLYQETQYF. This sequence joins TRBV20-1 and TRBJ2-5, with a weak D call TRBD2 (7 bases). CDR1 and CDR2 from the germline V gene are DFQATT and SNEGSKA (reference sequence). Trimming pared 2 bases from V and 0 bases from J, leaving 13 bases between. CDR3 length: 15 amino acids.